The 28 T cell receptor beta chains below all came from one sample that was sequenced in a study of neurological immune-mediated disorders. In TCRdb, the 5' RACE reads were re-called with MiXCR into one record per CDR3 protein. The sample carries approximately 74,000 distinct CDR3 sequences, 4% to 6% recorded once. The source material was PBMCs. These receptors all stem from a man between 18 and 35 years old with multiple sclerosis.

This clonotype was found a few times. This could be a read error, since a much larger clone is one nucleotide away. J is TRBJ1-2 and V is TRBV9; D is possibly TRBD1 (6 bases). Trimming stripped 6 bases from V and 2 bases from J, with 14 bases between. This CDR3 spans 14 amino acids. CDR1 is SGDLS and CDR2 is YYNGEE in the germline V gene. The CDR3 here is CASTETGKNYGYTF. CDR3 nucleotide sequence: TGTGCCAGCACGGAGACAGGAAAAAACTATGGCTACACCTTC.

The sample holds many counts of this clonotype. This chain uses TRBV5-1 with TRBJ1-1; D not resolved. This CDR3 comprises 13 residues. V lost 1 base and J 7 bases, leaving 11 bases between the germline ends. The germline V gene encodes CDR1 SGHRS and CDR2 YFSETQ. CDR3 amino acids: CASSLKTRDEAFF. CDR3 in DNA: TGCGCCAGCAGCTTGAAGACCCGGGATGAAGCTTTCTTT. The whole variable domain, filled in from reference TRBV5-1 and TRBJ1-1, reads KAGVTQTPRYLIKTRGQQVTLSCSPISGHRSVSWYQQTPGQGLQFLFEYFSETQRNKGNFPGRFSGRQFSNSRSEMNVSTLELGDSALYLCASSLKTRDEAFFGQGTRLTVV.

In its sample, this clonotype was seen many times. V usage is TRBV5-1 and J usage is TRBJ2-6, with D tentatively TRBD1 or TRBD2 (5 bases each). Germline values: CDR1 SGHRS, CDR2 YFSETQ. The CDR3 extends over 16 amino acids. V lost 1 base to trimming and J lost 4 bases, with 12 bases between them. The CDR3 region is CASSLSGDPGANVLTF. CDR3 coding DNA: TGCGCCAGCAGCTTGTCCGGGGACCCGGGGGCCAACGTCCTGACTTTC. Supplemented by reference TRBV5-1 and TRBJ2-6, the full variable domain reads KAGVTQTPRYLIKTRGQQVTLSCSPISGHRSVSWYQQTPGQGLQFLFEYFSETQRNKGNFPGRFSGRQFSNSRSEMNVSTLELGDSALYLCASSLSGDPGANVLTFGAGSRLTVL.

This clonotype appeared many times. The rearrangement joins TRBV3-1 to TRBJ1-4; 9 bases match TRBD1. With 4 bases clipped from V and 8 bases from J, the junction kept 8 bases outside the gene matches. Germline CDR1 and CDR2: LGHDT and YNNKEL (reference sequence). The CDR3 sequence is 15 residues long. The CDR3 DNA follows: TGTGCCAGCAGCCGAGGGACAGGGCCGGAGGAAAAACTGTTTTTT. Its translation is CASSRGTGPEEKLFF.

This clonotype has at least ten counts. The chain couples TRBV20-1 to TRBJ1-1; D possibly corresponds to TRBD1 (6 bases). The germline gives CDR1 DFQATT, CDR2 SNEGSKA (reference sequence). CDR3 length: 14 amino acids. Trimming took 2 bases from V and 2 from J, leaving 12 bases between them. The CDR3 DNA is TGCAGTGCTAGAAACCCAGGGGAAAACACTGAAGCTTTCTTT. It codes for CSARNPGENTEAFF.

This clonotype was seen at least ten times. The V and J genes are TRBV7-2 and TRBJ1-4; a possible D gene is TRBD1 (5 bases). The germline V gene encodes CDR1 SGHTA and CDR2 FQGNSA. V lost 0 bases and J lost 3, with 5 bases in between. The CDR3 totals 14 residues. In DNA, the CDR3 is TGTGCCAGCAGCTTAGCGACAGCTAATGAAAAACTGTTTTTT. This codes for CASSLATANEKLFF.

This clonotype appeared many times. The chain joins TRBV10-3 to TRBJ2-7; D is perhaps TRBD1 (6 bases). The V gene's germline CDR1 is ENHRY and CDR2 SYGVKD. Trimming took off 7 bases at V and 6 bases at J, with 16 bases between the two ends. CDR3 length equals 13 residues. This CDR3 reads CAITLGQLGEQYF. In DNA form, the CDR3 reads TGTGCCATCACCCTAGGACAGCTTGGCGAGCAGTACTTC.

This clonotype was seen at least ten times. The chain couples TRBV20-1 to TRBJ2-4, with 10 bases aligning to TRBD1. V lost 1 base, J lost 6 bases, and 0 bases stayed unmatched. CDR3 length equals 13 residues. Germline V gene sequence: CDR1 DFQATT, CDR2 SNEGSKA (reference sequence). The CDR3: CSARGDRGNIQYF. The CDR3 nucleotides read TGCAGTGCTAGAGGGGACAGGGGAAACATTCAGTACTTC.

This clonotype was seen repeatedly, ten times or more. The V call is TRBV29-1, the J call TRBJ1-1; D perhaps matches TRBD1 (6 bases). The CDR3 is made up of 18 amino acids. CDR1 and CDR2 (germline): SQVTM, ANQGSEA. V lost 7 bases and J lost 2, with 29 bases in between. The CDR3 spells CSAHLTRGGVGGNTEAFF. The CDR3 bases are TGCAGCGCTCACCTGACACGCGGTGGGGTCGGGGGCAACACTGAAGCTTTCTTT.

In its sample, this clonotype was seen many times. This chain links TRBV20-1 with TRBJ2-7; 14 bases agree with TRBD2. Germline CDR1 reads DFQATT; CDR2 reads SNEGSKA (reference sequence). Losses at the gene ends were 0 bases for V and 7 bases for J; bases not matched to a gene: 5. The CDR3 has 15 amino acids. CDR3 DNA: TGCAGTGCTAGAGAAGGGACTAGCGGGGGCCGGGAGCAGTACTTC. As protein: CSAREGTSGGREQYF.

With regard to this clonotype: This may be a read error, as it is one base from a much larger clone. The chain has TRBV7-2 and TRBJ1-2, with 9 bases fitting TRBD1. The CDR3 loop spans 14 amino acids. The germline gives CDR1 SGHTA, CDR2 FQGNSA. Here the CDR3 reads CVSSLERQGGDYTF. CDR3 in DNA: TGTGTCAGCAGCTTAGAAAGACAGGGGGGTGACTACACCTTC.

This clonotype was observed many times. The CDR3 spells CASSLDVTGSGNTIYF. The CDR3 coding sequence is TGCGCCAGCAGCTTGGATGTTACTGGATCTGGAAACACCATATATTTT. The chain combines TRBV5-1 with TRBJ1-3; no firm D call. The germline V gene has CDR1 SGHRS and CDR2 YFSETQ. Trimming shortened V by 0 bases and J by 1 base, and 11 bases separated the two germline ends. CDR3 size: 16 residues.

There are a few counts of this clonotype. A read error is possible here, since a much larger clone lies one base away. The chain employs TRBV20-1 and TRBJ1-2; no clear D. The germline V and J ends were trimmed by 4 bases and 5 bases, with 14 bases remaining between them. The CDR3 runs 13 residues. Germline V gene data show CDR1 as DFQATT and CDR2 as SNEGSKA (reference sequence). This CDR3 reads CSATEGKGYGYTF. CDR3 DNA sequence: TGCAGTGCTACAGAGGGAAAGGGTTATGGCTACACCTTC.

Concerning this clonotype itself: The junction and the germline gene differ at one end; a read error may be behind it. CDR3 nucleotides: TGTGCCAGCAGTCCGGGGACTAATGAAAAACTGCTTTTT. Its protein is CASSPGTNEKLLF. This chain joins TRBV6-5 and TRBJ1-4; TRBD1 is a possible D gene (5 bases). Germline V gives CDR1 MNHEY, CDR2 SVGAGI. CDR3 length equals 13 residues.

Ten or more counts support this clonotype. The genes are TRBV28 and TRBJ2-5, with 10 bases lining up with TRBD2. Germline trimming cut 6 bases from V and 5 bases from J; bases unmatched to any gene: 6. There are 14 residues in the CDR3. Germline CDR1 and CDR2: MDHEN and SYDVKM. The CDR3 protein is CASSPLAGRETQYF. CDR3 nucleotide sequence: TGTGCCAGCAGCCCACTAGCGGGAAGGGAGACCCAGTACTTC.

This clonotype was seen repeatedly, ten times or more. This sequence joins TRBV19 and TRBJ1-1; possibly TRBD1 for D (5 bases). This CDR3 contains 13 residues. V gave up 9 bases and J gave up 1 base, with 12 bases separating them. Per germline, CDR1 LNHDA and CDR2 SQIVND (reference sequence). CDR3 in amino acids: CASITGANTEAFF. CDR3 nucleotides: TGTGCCAGCATCACAGGTGCGAACACTGAAGCTTTCTTT. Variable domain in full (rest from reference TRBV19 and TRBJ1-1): DGGITQSPKYLFRKEGQNVTLSCEQNLNHDAMYWYRQDPGQGLRLIYYSQIVNDFQKGDIAEGYSVSREKKESFPLTVTSAQKNPTAFYLCASITGANTEAFFGQGTRLTVV.

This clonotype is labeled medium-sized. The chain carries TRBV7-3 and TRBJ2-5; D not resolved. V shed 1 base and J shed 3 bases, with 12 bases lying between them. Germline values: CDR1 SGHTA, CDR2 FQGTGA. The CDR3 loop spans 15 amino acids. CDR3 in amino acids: CASSLIPPSKETQYF. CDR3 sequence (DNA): TGTGCCAGCAGCTTAATTCCCCCTAGTAAAGAGACCCAGTACTTC. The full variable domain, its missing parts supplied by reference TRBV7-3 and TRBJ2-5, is GAGVSQTPSNKVTEKGKYVELRCDPISGHTALYWYRQSLGQGPEFLIYFQGTGAADDSGLPNDRFFAVRPEGSVSTLKIQRTERGDSAVYLCASSLIPPSKETQYFGPGTRLLVL.

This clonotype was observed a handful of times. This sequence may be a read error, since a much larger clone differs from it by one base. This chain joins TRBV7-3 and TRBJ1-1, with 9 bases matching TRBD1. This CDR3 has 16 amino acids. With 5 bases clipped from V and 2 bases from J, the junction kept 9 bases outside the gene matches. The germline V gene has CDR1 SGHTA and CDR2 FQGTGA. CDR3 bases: TGTGCCAGCAGCCGGACAGGGGCGCAAACTAACACTGAAGCTTTCTTT. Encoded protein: CASSRTGAQTNTEAFF.

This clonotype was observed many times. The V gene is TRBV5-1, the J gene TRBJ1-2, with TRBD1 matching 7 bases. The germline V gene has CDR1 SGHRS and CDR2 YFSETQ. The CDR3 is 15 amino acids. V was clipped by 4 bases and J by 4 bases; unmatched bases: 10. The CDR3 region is CASSTGNRGLYGYTF. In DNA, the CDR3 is TGCGCCAGCAGCACGGGGAACAGGGGACTCTATGGCTACACCTTC.

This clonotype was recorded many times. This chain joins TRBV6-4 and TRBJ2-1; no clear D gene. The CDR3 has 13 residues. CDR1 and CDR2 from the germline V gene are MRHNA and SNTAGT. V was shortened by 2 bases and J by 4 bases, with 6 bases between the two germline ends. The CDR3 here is CASSDEAYNEQFF. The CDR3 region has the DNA TGTGCCAGCAGTGACGAAGCTTACAATGAGCAGTTCTTC.

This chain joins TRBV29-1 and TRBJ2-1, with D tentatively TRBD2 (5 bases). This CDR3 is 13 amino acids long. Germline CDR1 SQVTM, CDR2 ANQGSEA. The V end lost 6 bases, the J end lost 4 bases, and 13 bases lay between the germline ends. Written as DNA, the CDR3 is TGCAGCGTGACGGGAAAGGGATACAATGAGCAGTTCTTC. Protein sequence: CSVTGKGYNEQFF.

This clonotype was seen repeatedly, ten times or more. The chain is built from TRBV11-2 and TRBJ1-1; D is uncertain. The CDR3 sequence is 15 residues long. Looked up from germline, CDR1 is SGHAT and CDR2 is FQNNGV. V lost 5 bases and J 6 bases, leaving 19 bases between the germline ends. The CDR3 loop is CASSERPKGSAEAFF. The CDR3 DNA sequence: TGTGCCAGCAGCGAACGACCTAAAGGGTCCGCTGAAGCTTTCTTT.

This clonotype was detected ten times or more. The CDR3, as DNA: TGCGCCAGCAGCTTAATCCCGTCGGCAGGGGGGACAGATACGCAGTATTTT. Amino acid sequence: CASSLIPSAGGTDTQYF. The chain has TRBV5-1 and TRBJ2-3; D may be TRBD1 (7 bases). Germline CDR1 is SGHRS and CDR2 is YFSETQ. The CDR3 extends over 17 amino acids. Trimming left V 2 bases short and J 3 bases short, with 19 bases between.

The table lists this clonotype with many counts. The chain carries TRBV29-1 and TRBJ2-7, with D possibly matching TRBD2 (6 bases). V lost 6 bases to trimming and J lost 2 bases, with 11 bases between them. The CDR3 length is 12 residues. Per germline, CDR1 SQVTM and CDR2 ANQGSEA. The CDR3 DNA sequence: TGCAGCGTGGGGGGTAACCCCTACGAGCAGTACTTC. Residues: CSVGGNPYEQYF.

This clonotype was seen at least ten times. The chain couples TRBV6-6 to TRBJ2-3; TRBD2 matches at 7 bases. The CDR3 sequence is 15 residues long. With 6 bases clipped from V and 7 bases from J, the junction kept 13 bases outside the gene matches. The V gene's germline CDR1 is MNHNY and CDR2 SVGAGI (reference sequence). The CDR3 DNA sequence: TGTGCCAGCAGCCTTGGGGGGGACTTGATATATACGCAGTATTTT. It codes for CASSLGGDLIYTQYF.

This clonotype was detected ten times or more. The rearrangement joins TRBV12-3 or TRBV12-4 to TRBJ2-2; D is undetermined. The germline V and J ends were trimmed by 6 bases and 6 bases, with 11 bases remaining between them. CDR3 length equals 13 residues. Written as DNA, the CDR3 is TGTGCCAGCAGCACACTGAAGGCCGGGGAGCTGTTTTTT. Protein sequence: CASSTLKAGELFF.

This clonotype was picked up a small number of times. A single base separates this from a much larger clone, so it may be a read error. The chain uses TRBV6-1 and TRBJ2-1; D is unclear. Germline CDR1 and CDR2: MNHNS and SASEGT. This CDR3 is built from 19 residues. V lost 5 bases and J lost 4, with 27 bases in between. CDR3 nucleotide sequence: TGTGCCAGCAGTTCGAAGATCTACCCTTCCTCGCCAATATACAATGAGCAGTTCTTC. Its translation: CASSSKIYPSSPIYNEQFF.

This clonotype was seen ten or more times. The CDR3 bases are TGTGCCAGCAGCGTATCCTCACAGCCGTCGGGATACACCATATATTTT. This encodes CASSVSSQPSGYTIYF. The chain links TRBV9 to TRBJ1-3; D not resolved. Trimming shortened V by 1 base and J by 8 bases, and 19 bases separated the two germline ends. The CDR3 covers 16 residues. From germline, CDR1 is SGDLS and CDR2 YYNGEE.